This TCR beta chain was profiled in a study of neurological immune-mediated disorders. This CDR3 region has 15 residues. Looked up from germline, CDR1 is SGHVS and CDR2 is FNYEAQ. A few counts support this clonotype. Mismatch with germline at one junction end may stem from a read error. TCRdb re-analysed the 5' RACE reads in MiXCR, keeping a single row per CDR3 protein. The sample has around 70,000 distinct CDR3 sequences, less than 5.5% seen once. This rearrangement joins TRBV7-6 to TRBJ1-5; D call uncertain. Sequencing was performed on PBMCs. The sequence was obtained from a woman in her thirties with multiple sclerosis. CDR3 DNA sequence: TGTGCCAGCAGCTTAGTATTTAGGAGCCGAGAGCCCCAGAATTTT. Translated: CASSLVFRSREPQNF.